A selection of T cell receptor beta chains follows, all from one sample in a study of blood T cell repertoires in COVID-19. Repertoires were generated with immunoSEQ multiplex PCR, while TCRdb's copy carries only in-frame clones and drops some. The sample lists some 250,000 clones, approximately 91% occurring once. The sequenced material came from PBMCs or T cells enriched from blood (not recorded which). These receptors originate from a woman aged 40-49 years with acute COVID-19. Each CDR3 is given with its conserved first and last residue. The D gene is left open where the match is weak. Clone sizes are given selectively: once, few, many, or a class where the clone is expanded.

D: .
J: TRBJ2-2
size: once
V: TRBV5-5
CDR3: CASSLSSGAFRGWTGELFF
DNA: TGTGCCAGCAGCTTGTCGTCAGGGGCGTTCCGGGGATGGACCGGGGAGCTGTTTTTT

D: TRBD2
J: TRBJ2-2
size: .
V: TRBV11-3
CDR3: CASISRLARQSGELFF
DNA: TGTGCCAGTATAAGTAGACTAGCCCGACAGAGCGGGGAGCTGTTTTTT

D: .
J: TRBJ2-4
size: .
V: TRBV30
CDR3: CAWRRQGLAKNIQYF
DNA: TGTGCCTGGAGGCGTCAGGGGTTAGCCAAAAACATTCAGTACTTC

D: .
J: TRBJ2-5
size: .
V: TRBV11-2
CDR3: CASSLGYTGETQYF
DNA: TGTGCCAGCAGCTTAGGGTATACGGGGGAGACCCAGTACTTC

D: .
J: TRBJ2-1
size: .
V: TRBV7-3
CDR3: CASSPRENWNEQFF
DNA: TGTGCCAGCAGCCCCCGGGAGAACTGGAATGAGCAGTTCTTC

D: .
J: TRBJ2-7
size: .
V: TRBV6-5
CDR3: CASSYSQVSYEQYF
DNA: TGTGCCAGCAGTTACTCTCAGGTCTCCTACGAGCAGTACTTC

D: .
J: TRBJ2-6
size: .
V: TRBV5-4
CDR3: CASSAQLNSGANVLTF
DNA: TGTGCCAGCAGCGCCCAACTGAACTCTGGGGCCAACGTCCTGACTTTC

D: TRBD1
J: TRBJ2-5
size: .
V: TRBV5-1
CDR3: CASSPDRGRAGQETQYF
DNA: TGCGCCAGCAGCCCGGACAGGGGGCGAGCGGGGCAAGAGACCCAGTACTTC

D: .
J: TRBJ2-3
size: .
V: TRBV3-1/TRBV3-2
CDR3: CASSLSGSTDTQYF
DNA: TGTGCCAGCAGCCTTTCCGGGTCCACAGATACGCAGTATTTT

D: TRBD1
J: TRBJ2-7
size: .
V: TRBV12-3/TRBV12-4
CDR3: CASSLTGPNEQYF
DNA: TGTGCCAGCAGCCTGACAGGGCCTAACGAGCAGTACTTC

D: .
J: TRBJ1-2
size: few
V: TRBV7-9
CDR3: CASSLGSSEYGYTF
DNA: TGTGCCAGCAGCTTAGGAAGCAGCGAGTATGGCTACACCTTC

D: .
J: TRBJ2-2
size: .
V: TRBV19
CDR3: CASSSSRESGELFF
DNA: TGTGCCAGTAGTAGCTCCAGGGAATCTGGGGAGCTGTTTTTT

D: TRBD2
J: TRBJ2-7
size: .
V: TRBV7-2
CDR3: CASSPGLAASYEQYF
DNA: TGTGCCAGCAGCCCCGGTCTAGCGGCCTCCTACGAGCAGTACTTC

D: .
J: TRBJ1-6
size: .
V: TRBV3-1/TRBV3-2
CDR3: CASSQTPRSENSPLHF
DNA: TGTGCCAGCAGCCAGACCCCCAGGTCCGAAAATTCACCCCTCCACTTT

D: .
J: TRBJ1-6
size: .
V: TRBV6-1
CDR3: CASSESWGGSSYNSPLHF
DNA: TGTGCCAGCAGTGAAAGTTGGGGGGGGAGCTCCTATAATTCACCCCTCCACTTT

D: TRBD1
J: TRBJ1-4
size: .
V: TRBV18
CDR3: CASSSSGTDNEKLFF
DNA: TGTGCCAGCTCATCGTCCGGGACAGATAATGAAAAACTGTTTTTT

D: TRBD2
J: TRBJ2-7
size: .
V: TRBV7-8
CDR3: CASSQGLAGGYEQYF
DNA: TGTGCCAGCAGCCAAGGCCTAGCGGGGGGCTACGAGCAGTACTTC

D: TRBD2
J: TRBJ2-5
size: .
V: TRBV9
CDR3: CASSPQGSGRETQYF
DNA: TGTGCCAGCAGCCCCCAGGGGAGCGGGAGGGAGACCCAGTACTTC

D: .
J: TRBJ1-2
size: .
V: TRBV19
CDR3: CASSNRAGLYGYTF
DNA: TGTGCCAGTAGTAACAGGGCCGGGCTATATGGCTACACCTTC

D: TRBD2
J: TRBJ2-2
size: .
V: TRBV3-1/TRBV3-2
CDR3: CASSPSGVNTGELFF
DNA: TGTGCCAGCAGCCCCAGCGGGGTGAACACCGGGGAGCTGTTTTTT

D: .
J: TRBJ2-7
size: .
V: TRBV27
CDR3: CASSPSFSSHEQYF
DNA: TGTGCCAGCAGTCCCTCCTTCTCTTCCCACGAGCAGTACTTC

D: .
J: TRBJ2-2
size: .
V: TRBV7-7
CDR3: CASSLGVLQAGELFF
DNA: TGTGCTAGCAGCTTAGGCGTTTTACAGGCCGGGGAGCTGTTTTTT